The source of this T cell receptor (beta chain) is a study of response to subunit inactivated influenza vaccine. Findings and caveats of the study: Each seasonal flu vaccination may recruit only limited new T cells, authors suggested.

Of note for this clonotype: Its specificity is not known.

Each CDR3 protein is one row after TCRdb ran MiXCR on the RT-PCR reads. The sample records over 300,000 distinct CDR3 sequences, roughly 22% being singletons. Germline V CDR1 and CDR2: SGHNT, YYREEE (reference sequence). Unmatched junction bases numbered 9, after V lost 4 bases and J lost 5 bases. The CDR3 covers 15 residues. The input for sequencing was PBMCs from blood, taken less than 22 months after vaccination. J is TRBJ2-1 and V is TRBV5-4; the match to TRBD1 covers 7 bases. The TCR was taken from a man between 50 and 75 years old who received an inactivated influenza vaccine. CDR3 coding DNA: TGTGCCAGCAGCCGGGGACAGCCAAAGAACAATGAGCAGTTCTTC. Its protein is CASSRGQPKNNEQFF.